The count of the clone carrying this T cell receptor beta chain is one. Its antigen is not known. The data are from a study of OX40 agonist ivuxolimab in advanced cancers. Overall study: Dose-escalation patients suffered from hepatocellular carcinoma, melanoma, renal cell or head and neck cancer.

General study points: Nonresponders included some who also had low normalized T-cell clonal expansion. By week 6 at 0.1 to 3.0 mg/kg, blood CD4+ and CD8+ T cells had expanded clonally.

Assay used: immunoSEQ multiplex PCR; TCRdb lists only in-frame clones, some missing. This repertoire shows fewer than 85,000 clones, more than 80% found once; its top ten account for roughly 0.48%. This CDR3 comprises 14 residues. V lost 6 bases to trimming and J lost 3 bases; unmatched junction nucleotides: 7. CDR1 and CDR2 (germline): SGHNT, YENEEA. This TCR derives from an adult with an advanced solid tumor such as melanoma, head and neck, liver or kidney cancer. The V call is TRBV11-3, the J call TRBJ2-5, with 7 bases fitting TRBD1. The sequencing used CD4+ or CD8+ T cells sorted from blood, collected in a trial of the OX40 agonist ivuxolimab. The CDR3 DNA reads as TGTGCCAGCAGTAGACAGGGCTCCGAAGAGACCCAGTACTTC. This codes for CASSRQGSEETQYF.